This paragraph reports one TCR beta chain. Its antigen is not yet known. No base-level quality is on record; no much larger clone is a single base apart. TCRbeta CDR3 regions were amplified from genomic DNA by means of the immunoSEQ Assay, a bias-controlled multiplex PCR. For the original study's pipeline: The number of nucleated cells in each sample was estimated by amplification of reference gene primers within the assay. To quantify the absolute abundance of each unique TCRbeta CDR3 rearrangement, sequence reads were collapsed and filtered. Productive Simpson clonality was computed per sample as the square root of Simpson's diversity index over productive rearrangements. TCRdb carries this immuneACCESS record with in-frame sequences only. Its versions omit some clonotypes, under half of them owing to an unresolved V gene in the studies checked, with the rest unexplained. The DNA gave D and trimming, while V, J and clone size come from that table. The sample table holds about 220,000 clones, of which about 80% were seen once. The ten largest clones capture around 3.1% of the sample.

This specimen comes from a study of blood T cell repertoires in COVID-19 (dated by TCRdb to about 2020). About the study as a whole: Collaborator samples came from the United States, Italy and Spain and covered acute and convalescent phases of COVID-19. The material from the prospective study consisted of cDNA or gDNA derived from T cells, B-cell-depleted T cells, or PBMCs. Subjects who had been exposed to COVID-19, were actively infected with it, or had recovered from it provided the deeply sampled blood TCRbeta repertoires that made up the dataset. The repertoires were released in a freely available public database intended as a resource for research on the immune response to SARS-CoV-2. The samples were drawn from the first 160 participants of the ongoing ImmuneRACE study and from more than 1,000 subjects provided by 6 global collaborators. The sample metadata nearly always contained a de-identified subject ID, COVID-19 status, age in years and sex. Where available, HLA class I and class II types were taken from metadata supplied by the sample provider and were not determined by assay-based typing. General findings and caveats noted by the study authors: How much clinical and demographic metadata was included differed by source and by participant, and the metadata was provided uncurated.

Samples from volunteer blood donors who had recovered from COVID-19 were contributed by a second Seattle source. Collaborating institutions collected whole blood in K2EDTA tubes following their own protocols. For TCRbeta analysis, collaborator samples were shipped as frozen whole blood, as isolated PBMCs, or as DNA extracted from either sample type. Its CDR3 holds 13 amino acids, cysteine through phenylalanine. Kept here is only the CDR3 DNA, which spans 39 bases and is read in frame from base 1. Trimming removed 9 bases from V and 3 bases from J; the gene matches leave 7 bases unexplained. Taken from the germline V gene (reference sequence), the CDR1 and CDR2 loops are WNHNN and SYGVQD.

This chain is built from TRBV10-1 and TRBJ2-7; the central 8 bases match TRBD2. The material sequenced was peripheral blood. This TCR was sampled from a woman in her thirties who had recovered from COVID-19. For the CDR3, the sequence is CARMTSVSYEQYF. The sequenced DNA is TGCGCCAGGATGACTAGCGTCAGCTACGAGCAGTACTTC.